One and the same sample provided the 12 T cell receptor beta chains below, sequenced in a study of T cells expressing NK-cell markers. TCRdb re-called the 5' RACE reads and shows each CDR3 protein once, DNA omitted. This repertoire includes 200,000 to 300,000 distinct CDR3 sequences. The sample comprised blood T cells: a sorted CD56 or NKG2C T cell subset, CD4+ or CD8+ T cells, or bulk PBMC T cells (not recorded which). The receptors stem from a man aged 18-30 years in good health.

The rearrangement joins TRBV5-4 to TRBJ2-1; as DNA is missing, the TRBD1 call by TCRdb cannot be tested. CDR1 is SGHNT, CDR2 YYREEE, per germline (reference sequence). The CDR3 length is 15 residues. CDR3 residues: CASRRDRGPLGEQFF. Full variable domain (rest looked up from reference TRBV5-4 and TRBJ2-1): ETGVTQSPTHLIKTRGQQVTLRCSSQSGHNTVSWYQQALGQGPQFIFQYYREEENGRGNFPPRFSGLQFPNYSSELNVNALELDDSALYLCASRRDRGPLGEQFFGPGTRLTVL.

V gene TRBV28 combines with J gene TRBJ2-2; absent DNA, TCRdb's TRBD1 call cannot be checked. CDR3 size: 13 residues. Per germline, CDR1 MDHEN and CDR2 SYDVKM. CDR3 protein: CASSRDRVGELFF.

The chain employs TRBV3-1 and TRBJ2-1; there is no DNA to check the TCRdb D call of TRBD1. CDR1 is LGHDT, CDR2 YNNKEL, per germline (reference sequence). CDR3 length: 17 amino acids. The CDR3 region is CASSQKGGGSLNNEQFF.

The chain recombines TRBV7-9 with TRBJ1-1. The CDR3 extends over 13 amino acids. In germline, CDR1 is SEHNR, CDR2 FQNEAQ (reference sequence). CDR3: CASSLEPNTEAFF.

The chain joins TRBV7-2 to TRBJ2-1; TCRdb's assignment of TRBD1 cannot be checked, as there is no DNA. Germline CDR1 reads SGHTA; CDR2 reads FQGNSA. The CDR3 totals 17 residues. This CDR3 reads CASSSRGGGTSYNEQFF.

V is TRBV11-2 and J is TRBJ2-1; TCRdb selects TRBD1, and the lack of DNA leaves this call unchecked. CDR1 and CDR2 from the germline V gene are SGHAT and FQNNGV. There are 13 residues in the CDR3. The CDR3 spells CATFQGGDNEQFF.

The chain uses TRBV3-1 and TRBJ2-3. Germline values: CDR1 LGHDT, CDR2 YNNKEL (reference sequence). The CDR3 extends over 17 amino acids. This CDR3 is CASSQRRLQASTDTQYF.

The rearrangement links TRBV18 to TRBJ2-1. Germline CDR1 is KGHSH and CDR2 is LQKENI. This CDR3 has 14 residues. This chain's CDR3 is CASSPQRLNNEQFF.

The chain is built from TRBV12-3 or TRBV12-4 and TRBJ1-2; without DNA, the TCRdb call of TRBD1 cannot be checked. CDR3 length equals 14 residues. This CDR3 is CASSLSARGYGYTF.

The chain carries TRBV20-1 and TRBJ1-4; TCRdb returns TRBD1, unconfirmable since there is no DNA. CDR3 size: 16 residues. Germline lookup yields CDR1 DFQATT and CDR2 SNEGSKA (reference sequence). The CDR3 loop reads CSARVPHRFPGEKLFF.

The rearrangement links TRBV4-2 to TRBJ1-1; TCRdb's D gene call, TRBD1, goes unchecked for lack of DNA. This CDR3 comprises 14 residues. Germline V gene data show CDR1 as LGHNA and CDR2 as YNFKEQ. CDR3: CASSQGQKNTEAFF.

The CDR3 sequence is CSVAGRTGSYEQYF. V and J are TRBV29-1 and TRBJ2-7; there is no DNA to check the TCRdb D call of TRBD1. This CDR3 has 14 residues. Germline V gene lookup returns CDR1 SQVTM and CDR2 ANQGSEA.